Sequencing of this TCR beta chain was carried out in a study of CD8 T cells in ankylosing spondylitis (dated by TCRdb to 2017 to 2019). For context, the study as a whole: To find TCR variants linked to disease, the study profiled T cell receptor beta repertoires in ankylosing spondylitis patients and healthy donors. Peripheral blood samples were taken, and synovial fluid was additionally collected from ankylosing spondylitis patients. The full study cohort was made up of 25 to 30 ankylosing spondylitis patients and roughly 98 healthy donors.

Synovial fluid samples were matched to blood samples from the same ankylosing spondylitis patients. Sequencing took place on an Illumina HiSeq 2500. Quantitative 5'-RACE with molecular barcodes was used to prepare TCR beta libraries. In the paper's pipeline: A new computational method based on a probabilistic model of VDJ rearrangement was used to identify disease-linked TCR variants. TCRdb reprocessed the public reads (quality trimming at Q25 with fastp, clone calling with MiXCR) and kept in-frame beta chains. Entries are consolidated by CDR3 protein sequence, retaining the most common genes and DNA. The V and J calls, along with clone size, are taken from TCRdb and not from the paper's own processing. The table for this sample lists roughly 130,000 distinct CDR3 sequences; 6.5% to 8.5% of them were counted only once. 6% to 9.5% of the sample lies in the top ten. From cysteine to phenylalanine, the CDR3 is 11 amino acids long. This entry keeps only the CDR3 DNA: 33 bases, framed from base 1. CDR1 is given as DFQATT and CDR2 as SNEGSKA, both from the germline V gene (reference sequence). Trimming removed 5 bases from V and 1 base from J, leaving 5 bases between the germline ends.

Results the study describes overall, beyond this receptor: According to the report, matched synovial fluid samples from ankylosing spondylitis patients were significantly enriched for the disease-linked clones. The disease-linked clones showed a CD8+ phenotype and occurred at relatively low frequencies in peripheral blood. Some motif variants were previously reported in synovial fluid and blood of reactive arthritis patients, suggesting common disease-initiation mechanisms. Blood from ankylosing spondylitis patients appeared to be characterized by a TCR beta motif made up of under ten highly homologous amino acid variants.

This clonotype was recorded at least ten times. Its antigen remains undetermined. No base quality values were provided; no much bigger clone lies one nucleotide off. Sequenced input: synovial fluid, either unsorted or a sorted T cell fraction (not recorded which). The receptor chain draws on TRBV20-1 and TRBJ1-2; the D gene cannot be named for sure. The sequence was obtained from a male donor with ankylosing spondylitis. The CDR3 reads CSAYVNYGYTF. In nucleotides, the sequence is TGCAGTGCTTACGTTAACTATGGCTACACCTTC.